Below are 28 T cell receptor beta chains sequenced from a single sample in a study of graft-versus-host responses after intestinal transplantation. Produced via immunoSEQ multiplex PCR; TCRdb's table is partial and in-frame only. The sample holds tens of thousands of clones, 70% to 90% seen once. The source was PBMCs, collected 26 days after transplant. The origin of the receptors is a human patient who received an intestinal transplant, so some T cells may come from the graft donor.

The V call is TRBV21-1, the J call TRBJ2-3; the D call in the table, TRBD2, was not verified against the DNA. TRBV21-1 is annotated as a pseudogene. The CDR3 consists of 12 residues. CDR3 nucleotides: TGTGCCAGCAGCGGTCCCGGGGGTACGCAGTATTTT. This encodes CASSGPGGTQYF.

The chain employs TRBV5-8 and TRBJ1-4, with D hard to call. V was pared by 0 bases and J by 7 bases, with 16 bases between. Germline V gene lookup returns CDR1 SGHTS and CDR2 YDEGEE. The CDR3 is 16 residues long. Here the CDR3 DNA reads TGTGCCAGCAGCTTGGGGGAGGGCCATGGAGGTGAAAAACTGTTTTTT. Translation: CASSLGEGHGGEKLFF.

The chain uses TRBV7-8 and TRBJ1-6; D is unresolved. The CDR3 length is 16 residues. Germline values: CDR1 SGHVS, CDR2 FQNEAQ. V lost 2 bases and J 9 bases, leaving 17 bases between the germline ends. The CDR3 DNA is TGTGCCAGCAGCTTAAGGGAGGACTGGGAACTTTCACCCCTCCACTTT. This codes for CASSLREDWELSPLHF.

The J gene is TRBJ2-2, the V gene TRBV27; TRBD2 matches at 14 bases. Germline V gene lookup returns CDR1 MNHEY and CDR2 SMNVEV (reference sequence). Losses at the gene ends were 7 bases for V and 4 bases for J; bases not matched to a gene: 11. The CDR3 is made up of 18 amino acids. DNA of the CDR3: TGTGCCAGCACCCAGCCGGGACTAGCGGGGGTGGGCACCGGGGAGCTGTTTTTT. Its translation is CASTQPGLAGVGTGELFF.

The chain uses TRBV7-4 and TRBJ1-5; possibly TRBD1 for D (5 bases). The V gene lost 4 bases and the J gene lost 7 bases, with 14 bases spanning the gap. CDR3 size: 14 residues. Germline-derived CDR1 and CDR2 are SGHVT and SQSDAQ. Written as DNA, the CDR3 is TGTGCCAGCAGCTGGGGGGGTGTGTGGCAGCCCCAGCATTTT. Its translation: CASSWGGVWQPQHF.

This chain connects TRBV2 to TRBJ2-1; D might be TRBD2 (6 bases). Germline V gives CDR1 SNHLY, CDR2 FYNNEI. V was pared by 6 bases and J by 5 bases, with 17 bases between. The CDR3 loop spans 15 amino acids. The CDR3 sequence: CASRHFWRGHNEQFF. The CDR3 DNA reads TGTGCCAGCAGGCACTTCTGGAGGGGACACAATGAGCAGTTCTTC.

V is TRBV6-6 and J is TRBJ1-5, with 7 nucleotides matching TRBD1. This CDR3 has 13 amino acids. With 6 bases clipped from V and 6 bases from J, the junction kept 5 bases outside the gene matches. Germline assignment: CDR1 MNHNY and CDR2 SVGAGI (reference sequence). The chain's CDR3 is CASRPGTAQPQHF. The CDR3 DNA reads TGTGCCAGCAGACCCGGGACAGCTCAGCCCCAGCATTTT.

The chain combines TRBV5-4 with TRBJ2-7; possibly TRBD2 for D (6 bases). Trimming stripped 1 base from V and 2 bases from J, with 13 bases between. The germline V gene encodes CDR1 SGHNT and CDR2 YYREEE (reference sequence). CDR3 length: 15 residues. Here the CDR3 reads CASSLSRDSTYEQYF. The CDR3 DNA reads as TGTGCCAGCAGCTTGTCTCGGGACTCAACCTACGAGCAGTACTTC.

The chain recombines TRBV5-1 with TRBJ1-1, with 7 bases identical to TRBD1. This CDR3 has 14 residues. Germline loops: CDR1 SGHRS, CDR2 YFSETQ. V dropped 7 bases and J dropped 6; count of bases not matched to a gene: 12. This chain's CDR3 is CASRWTGWSSEAFF. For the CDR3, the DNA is TGCGCCAGCCGGTGGACAGGATGGTCGTCTGAAGCTTTCTTT.

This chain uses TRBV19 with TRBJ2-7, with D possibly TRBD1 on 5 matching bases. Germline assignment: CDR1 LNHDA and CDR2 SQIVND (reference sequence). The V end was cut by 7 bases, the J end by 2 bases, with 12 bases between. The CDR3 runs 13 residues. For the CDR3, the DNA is TGTGCCAGTACTGGGGCAGGGCCCTACGAGCAGTACTTC. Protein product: CASTGAGPYEQYF.

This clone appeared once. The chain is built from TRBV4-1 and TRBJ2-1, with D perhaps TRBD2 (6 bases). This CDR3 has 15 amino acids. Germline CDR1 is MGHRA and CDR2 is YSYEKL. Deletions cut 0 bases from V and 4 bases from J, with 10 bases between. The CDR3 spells CASSQEPGTYNEQFF. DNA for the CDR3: TGCGCCAGCAGCCAAGAGCCCGGGACTTACAATGAGCAGTTCTTC.

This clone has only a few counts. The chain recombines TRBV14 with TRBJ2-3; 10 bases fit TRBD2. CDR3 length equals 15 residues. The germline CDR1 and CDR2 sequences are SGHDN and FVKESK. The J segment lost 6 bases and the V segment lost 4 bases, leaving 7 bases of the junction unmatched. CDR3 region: CASSRNRGLADTQYF. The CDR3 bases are TGTGCCAGCAGCCGAAATAGGGGACTAGCGGATACGCAGTATTTT. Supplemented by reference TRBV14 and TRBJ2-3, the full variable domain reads EAGVTQFPSHSVIEKGQTVTLRCDPISGHDNLYWYRRVMGKEIKFLLHFVKESKQDESGMPNNRFLAERTGGTYSTLKVQPAELEDSGVYFCASSRNRGLADTQYFGPGTRLTVL.

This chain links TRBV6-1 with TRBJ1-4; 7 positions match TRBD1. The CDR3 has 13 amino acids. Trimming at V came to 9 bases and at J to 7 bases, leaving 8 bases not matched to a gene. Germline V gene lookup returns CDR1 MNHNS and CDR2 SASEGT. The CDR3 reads CASRTGLSEKLFF. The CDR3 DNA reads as TGTGCCAGTAGGACAGGTCTGAGTGAAAAACTGTTTTTT.

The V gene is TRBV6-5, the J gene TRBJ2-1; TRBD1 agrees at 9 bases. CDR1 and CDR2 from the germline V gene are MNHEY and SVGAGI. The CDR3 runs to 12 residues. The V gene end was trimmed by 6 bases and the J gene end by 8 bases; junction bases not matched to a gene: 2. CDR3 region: CASRQGADEQFF. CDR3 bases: TGTGCCAGCAGACAGGGGGCGGATGAGCAGTTCTTC.

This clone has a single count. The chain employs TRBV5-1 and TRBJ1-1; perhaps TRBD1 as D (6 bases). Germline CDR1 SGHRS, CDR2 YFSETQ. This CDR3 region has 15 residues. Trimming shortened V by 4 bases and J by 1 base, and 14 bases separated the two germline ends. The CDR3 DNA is TGCGCCAGCAGCGCAGTTCAGGGGTCGAACACTGAAGCTTTCTTT. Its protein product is CASSAVQGSNTEAFF.

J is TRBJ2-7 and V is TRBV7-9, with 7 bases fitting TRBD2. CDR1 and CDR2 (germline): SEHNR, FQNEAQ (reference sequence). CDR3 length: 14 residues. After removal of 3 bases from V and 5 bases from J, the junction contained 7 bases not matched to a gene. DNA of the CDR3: TGTGCCAGCAGCTTTAGTGGGAGGGCCAACGAGCAGTACTTC. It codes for CASSFSGRANEQYF.

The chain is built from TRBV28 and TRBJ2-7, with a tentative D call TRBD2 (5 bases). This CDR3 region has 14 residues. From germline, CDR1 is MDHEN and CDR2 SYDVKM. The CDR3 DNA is TGTGCCAGCAGTTTAGCGGGCATGTCTCACGAGCAGTGCGTC. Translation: CASSLAGMSHEQCV.

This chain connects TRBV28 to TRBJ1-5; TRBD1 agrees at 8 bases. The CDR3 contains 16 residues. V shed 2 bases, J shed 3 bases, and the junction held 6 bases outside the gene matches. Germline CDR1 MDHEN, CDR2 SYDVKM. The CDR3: CASSLVGGQANQPQHF. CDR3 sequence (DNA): TGTGCCAGCAGTTTAGTCGGGGGACAGGCCAATCAGCCCCAGCATTTT.

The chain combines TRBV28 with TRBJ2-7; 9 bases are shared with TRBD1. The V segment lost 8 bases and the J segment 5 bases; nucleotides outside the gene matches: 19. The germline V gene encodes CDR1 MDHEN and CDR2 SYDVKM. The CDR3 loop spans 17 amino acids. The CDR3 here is CASSTGGLRLLLDEQYF. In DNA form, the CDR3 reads TGTGCCAGCTCGACAGGGGGGTTGAGGCTCTTGCTCGACGAGCAGTACTTC. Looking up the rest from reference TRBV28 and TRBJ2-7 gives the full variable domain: DVKVTQSSRYLVKRTGEKVFLECVQDMDHENMFWYRQDPGLGLRLIYFSYDVKMKEKGDIPEGYSVSREKKERFSLILESASTNQTSMYLCASSTGGLRLLLDEQYFGPGTRLTVT.

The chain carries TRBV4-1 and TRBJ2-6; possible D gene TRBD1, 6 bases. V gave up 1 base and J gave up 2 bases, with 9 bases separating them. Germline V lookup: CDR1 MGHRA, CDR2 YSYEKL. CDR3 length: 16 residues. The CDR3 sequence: CASSQVQGTGANVLTF. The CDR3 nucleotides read TGCGCCAGCAGCCAAGTACAGGGTACTGGGGCCAACGTCCTGACTTTC.

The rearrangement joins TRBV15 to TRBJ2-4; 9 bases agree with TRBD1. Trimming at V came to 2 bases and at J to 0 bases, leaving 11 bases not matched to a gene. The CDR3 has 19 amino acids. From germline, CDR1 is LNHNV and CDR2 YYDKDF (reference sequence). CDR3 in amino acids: CATSRKKQSQGAAKNIQYF. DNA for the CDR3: TGTGCCACCAGCAGAAAAAAACAATCACAGGGGGCAGCCAAAAACATTCAGTACTTC.

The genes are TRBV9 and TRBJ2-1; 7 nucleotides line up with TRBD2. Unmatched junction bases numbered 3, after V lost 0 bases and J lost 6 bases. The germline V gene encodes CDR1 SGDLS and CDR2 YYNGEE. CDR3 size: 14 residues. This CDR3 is CASSVGLASNEQFF. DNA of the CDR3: TGTGCCAGCAGCGTAGGACTAGCTAGCAATGAGCAGTTCTTC.

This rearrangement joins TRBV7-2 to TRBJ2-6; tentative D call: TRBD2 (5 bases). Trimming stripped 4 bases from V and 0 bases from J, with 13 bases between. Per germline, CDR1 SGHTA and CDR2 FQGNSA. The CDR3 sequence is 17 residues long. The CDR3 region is CASSSHPGISGANVLTF. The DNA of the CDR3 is TGTGCCAGCAGCTCCCATCCGGGGATCTCTGGGGCCAACGTCCTGACTTTC.

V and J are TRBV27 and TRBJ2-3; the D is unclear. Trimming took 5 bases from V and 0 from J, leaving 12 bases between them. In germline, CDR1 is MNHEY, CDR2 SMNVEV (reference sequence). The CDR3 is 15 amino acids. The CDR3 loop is CASSTELVSTDTQYF. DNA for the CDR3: TGTGCCAGCAGTACGGAGCTTGTCAGCACAGATACGCAGTATTTT.

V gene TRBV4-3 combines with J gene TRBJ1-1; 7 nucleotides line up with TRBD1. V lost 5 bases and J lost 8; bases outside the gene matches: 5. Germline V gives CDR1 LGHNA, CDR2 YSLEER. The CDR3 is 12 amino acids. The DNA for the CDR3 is TGCGCCAGCAGCTCTCAGACAGGGGAAGCTTTCTTT. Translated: CASSSQTGEAFF.

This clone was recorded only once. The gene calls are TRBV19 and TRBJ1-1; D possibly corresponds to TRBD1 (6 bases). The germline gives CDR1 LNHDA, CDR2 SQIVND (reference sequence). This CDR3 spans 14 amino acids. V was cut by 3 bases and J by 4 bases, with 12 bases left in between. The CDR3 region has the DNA TGTGCCAGTAGTATCGGGGGGGCGGGCACTGAAGCTTTCTTT. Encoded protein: CASSIGGAGTEAFF.

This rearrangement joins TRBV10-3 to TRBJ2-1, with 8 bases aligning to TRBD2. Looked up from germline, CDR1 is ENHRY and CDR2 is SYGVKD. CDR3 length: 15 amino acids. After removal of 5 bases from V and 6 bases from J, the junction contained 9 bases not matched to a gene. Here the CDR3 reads CAISPPAGASNEQFF. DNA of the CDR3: TGTGCCATCAGTCCCCCAGCGGGAGCCTCCAATGAGCAGTTCTTC.

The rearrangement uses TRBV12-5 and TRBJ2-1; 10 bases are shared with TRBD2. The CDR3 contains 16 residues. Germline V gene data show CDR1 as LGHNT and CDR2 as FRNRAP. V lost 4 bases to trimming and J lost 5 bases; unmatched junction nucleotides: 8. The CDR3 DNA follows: TGTGCTAGTGGTTCCCCAGCCACTAGCGGGAACAATGAGCAGTTCTTC. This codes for CASGSPATSGNNEQFF.